Given below is one T cell receptor beta chain in context. Antigen: not known. The repertoire was sequenced with immunoSEQ multiplex PCR; TCRdb's copy has only in-frame clones and lacks some. This table holds about 17,000 clones, around four fifths found once. These data belong to a study of ipilimumab plus nivolumab after autologous stem cell transplantation. Points from the study as a whole: The authors say TCR, Treg and microbiome findings warrant further study.

Starting 14 to 28 days after autologous transplant, ipilimumab 1 mg/kg was given. V gave up 3 bases and J gave up 4 bases; unmatched junction bases: 5. CDR3 length: 14 amino acids. CDR1 is SGHTA and CDR2 is FQGNSA in the germline V gene. The sequence came from a male donor with diffuse large B-cell lymphoma. The sequenced sample was PBMCs, obtained in a trial of ipilimumab plus nivolumab as post-transplant consolidation. V gene TRBV7-2 combines with J gene TRBJ1-1; 7 positions agree with TRBD1. The CDR3 bases are TGTGCCAGCAGCTTTAGACAGGGCACCACTGAAGCTTTCTTT. This codes for CASSFRQGTTEAFF.